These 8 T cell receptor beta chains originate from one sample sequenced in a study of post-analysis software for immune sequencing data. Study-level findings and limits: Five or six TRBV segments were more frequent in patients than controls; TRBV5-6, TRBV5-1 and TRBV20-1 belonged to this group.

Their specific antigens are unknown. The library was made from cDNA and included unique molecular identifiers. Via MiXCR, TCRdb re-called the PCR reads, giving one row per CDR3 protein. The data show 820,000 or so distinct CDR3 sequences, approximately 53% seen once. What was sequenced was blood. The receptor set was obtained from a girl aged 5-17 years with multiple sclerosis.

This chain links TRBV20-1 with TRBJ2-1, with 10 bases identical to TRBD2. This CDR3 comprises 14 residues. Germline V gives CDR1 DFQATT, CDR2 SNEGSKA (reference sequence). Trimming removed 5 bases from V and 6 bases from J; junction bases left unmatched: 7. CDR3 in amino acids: CSASSGRAGNEQFF. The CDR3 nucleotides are TGCAGTGCTTCAAGCGGGAGGGCCGGCAATGAGCAGTTCTTC.

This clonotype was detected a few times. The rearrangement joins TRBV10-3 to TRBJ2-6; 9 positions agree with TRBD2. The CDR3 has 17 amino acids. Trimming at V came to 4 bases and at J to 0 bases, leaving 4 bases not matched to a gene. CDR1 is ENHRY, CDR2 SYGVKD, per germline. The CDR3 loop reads CAISGTSDRSGANVLTF. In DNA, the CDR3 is TGTGCCATCAGTGGGACTAGCGACCGCTCTGGGGCCAACGTCCTGACTTTC.

CDR3 DNA sequence: TGCGGCGCGGAGGGGACTAGCGGGTATGAGCAGTTCTTC. Translating gives CGAEGTSGYEQFF. The chain joins TRBV29-1 to TRBJ2-7; 12 bases are a match to TRBD2. The assigned J gene may be wrong: the sequence end matches TRBJ2-1 better. This CDR3 spans 13 amino acids. Per the germline V gene, CDR1 is SQVTM and CDR2 is ANQGSEA.

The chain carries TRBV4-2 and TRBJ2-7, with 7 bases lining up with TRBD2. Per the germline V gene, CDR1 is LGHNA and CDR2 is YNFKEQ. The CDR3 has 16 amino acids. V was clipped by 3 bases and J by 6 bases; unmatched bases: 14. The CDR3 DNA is TGTGCCAGCAGCCAGGAGTTCGGGCTAGCGGTCGGCGAGCAGTACTTC. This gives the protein CASSQEFGLAVGEQYF.

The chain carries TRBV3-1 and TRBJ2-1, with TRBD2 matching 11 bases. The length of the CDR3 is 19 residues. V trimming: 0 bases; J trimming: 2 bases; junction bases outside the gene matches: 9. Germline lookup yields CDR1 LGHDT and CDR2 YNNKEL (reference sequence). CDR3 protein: CASSQELAGVLPPYNEQFF. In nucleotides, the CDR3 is TGTGCCAGCAGCCAAGAACTAGCGGGAGTTCTCCCCCCCTACAATGAGCAGTTCTTC.

The CDR3 nucleotides read TGCAGTGCATGGGTGGCAGGGTTGTACGAGCAGTACTTC. Its translation: CSAWVAGLYEQYF. V usage is TRBV20-1 and J usage is TRBJ2-7, with D perhaps TRBD1 (5 bases). The V and J ends lost 6 bases and 4 bases respectively, with 16 bases between them. There are 13 residues in the CDR3. CDR1 DFQATT and CDR2 SNEGSKA come from the germline V gene (reference sequence).

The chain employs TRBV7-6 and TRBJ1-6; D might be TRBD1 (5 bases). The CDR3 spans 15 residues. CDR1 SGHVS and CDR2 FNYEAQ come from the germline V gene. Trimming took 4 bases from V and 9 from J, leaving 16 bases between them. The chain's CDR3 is CASSWGSSSSSPLHF. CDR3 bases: TGTGCCAGCAGCTGGGGGTCCTCTTCTTCTTCACCCCTCCACTTT.

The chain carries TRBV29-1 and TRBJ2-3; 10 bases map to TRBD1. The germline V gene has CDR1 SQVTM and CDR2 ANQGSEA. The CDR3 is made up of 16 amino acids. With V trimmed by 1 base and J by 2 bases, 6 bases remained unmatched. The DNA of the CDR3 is TGCAGCGTTGAAGGCCGGGACAGGGGAACCACAGATACGCAGTATTTT. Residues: CSVEGRDRGTTDTQYF.